This T cell receptor beta chain was retrieved from a study of cytomegalovirus exposure and HLA in healthy donors. Whole-study findings and limits: Analyses of presence and absence presupposed an approximately uniform sequencing depth across donors. The classifier was said to identify cytomegalovirus status with high specificity and sensitivity.

As for this clone: What it binds is unknown.

The PCR used 60 Vbeta and 13 Jbeta primers. Here immunoSEQ multiplex PCR was the method, and the copy in TCRdb shows in-frame clones only, minus some. The table records 140,000 to 150,000 clones, under 90% of them present only once. Germline CDR1 and CDR2: SGHRS and YFSETQ. V lost 0 bases to trimming and J lost 0 bases, with 9 bases between them. The CDR3 runs 15 residues. The genes are TRBV5-1 and TRBJ1-1, with TRBD1 as a possible D gene (6 bases). This sequence was found in a man between 40 and 49 years old in good health and CMV-seronegative. The sequencing sample was made of PBMCs. The CDR3 is CASSLGGLLNTEAFF. In DNA form, the CDR3 reads TGCGCCAGCAGCTTGGGGGGGCTCTTGAACACTGAAGCTTTCTTT.